This T cell receptor beta chain was identified during a study of blood T cell repertoires in COVID-19. At the level of the study: Sites in the United States, Italy and Spain provided acute and convalescent COVID-19 samples.

Generated by immunoSEQ multiplex PCR, the TCRdb table keeps only in-frame clones and is missing some. The table lists under 200,000 clones, roughly 93% of them singletons. The source material was peripheral blood. The source is a man aged 18 to 30 with acute or convalescent COVID-19.

The CDR3 loop is CASSQVAGGHTEGTEAFF. CDR3 nucleotide sequence: TGTGCCAGCAGCCAAGTGGCGGGGGGGCATACTGAGGGCACTGAAGCTTTCTTT. The rearrangement joins TRBV3-1 (or the pseudogene TRBV3-2) to TRBJ1-1; a possible D gene is TRBD1 (6 bases). This CDR3 spans 18 amino acids. Germline CDR1 is LGHDT and CDR2 is YNNKEL (reference sequence). Trimming left V 1 base short and J 4 bases short, with 22 bases between.